This T cell receptor (beta chain) was obtained from a study of cytomegalovirus exposure and HLA in healthy donors. Study at large: Early released data had about 85 million unique TCRs, all coming from HLA-typed donors. Most genotyped donors, 65% to 85% of fewer than 400, had Caucasian-associated genetic ancestry.

PCR was performed using 60 Vbeta and 13 Jbeta primers. TCRdb keeps only in-frame clones here, not all; method: immunoSEQ multiplex PCR. Among 130,000 or so clones listed, about four fifths were seen once. In the case of this clone: Its antigen is currently unknown.

CDR3 length: 14 residues. With 3 bases clipped from V and 7 bases from J, the junction kept 4 bases outside the gene matches. The germline gives CDR1 LNHNV, CDR2 YYDKDF (reference sequence). Notes on the study in general: Earlier analysis found most TCR beta V segments productive about 87% or about 30% of the time.

Although they were nominally healthy when sampled, donors likely had unrecorded immune exposures. This chain joins TRBV15 and TRBJ2-7, with 12 bases matching TRBD1. What was sequenced was PBMCs. The origin of this receptor is a man under 40 in good health and CMV-seronegative. CDR3 DNA: TGTGCCACCAGCAGGGGACAGGGGGCTGGTGAGCAGTACTTC. Translating gives CATSRGQGAGEQYF.